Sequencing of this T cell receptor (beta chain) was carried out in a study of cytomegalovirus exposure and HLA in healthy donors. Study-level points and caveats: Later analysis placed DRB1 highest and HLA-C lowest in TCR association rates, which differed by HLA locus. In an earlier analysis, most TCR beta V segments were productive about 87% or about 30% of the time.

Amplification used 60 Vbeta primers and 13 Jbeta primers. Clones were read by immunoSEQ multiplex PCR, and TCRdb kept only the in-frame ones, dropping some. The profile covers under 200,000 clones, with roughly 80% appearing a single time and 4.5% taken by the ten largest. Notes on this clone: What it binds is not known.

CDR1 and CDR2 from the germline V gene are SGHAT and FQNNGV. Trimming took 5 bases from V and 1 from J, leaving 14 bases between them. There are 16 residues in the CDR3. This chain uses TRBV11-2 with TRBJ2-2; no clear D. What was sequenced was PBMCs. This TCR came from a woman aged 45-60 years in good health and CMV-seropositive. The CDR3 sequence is CASSQVAGGNTGELFF. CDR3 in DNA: TGTGCCAGCAGCCAAGTGGCCGGCGGGAACACCGGGGAGCTGTTTTTT.